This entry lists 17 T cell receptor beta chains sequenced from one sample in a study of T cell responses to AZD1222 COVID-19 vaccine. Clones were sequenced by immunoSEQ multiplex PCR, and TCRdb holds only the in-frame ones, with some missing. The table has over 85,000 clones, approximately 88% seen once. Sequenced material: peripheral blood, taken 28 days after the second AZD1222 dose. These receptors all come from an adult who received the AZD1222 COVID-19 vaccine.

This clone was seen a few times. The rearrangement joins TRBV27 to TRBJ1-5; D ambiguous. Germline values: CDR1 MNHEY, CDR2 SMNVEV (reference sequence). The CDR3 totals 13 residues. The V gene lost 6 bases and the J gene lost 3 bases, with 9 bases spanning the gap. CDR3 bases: TGTGCCAGCAGGAGGTCCCTCAATCAGCCCCAGCATTTT. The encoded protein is CASRRSLNQPQHF.

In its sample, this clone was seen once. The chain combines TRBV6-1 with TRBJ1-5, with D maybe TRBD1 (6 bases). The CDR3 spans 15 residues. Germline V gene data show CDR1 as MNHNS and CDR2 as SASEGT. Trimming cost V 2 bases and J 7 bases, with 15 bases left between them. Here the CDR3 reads CASSEQHRVIQPQHF. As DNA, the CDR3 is TGTGCCAGCAGTGAACAACACAGGGTAATACAGCCCCAGCATTTT.

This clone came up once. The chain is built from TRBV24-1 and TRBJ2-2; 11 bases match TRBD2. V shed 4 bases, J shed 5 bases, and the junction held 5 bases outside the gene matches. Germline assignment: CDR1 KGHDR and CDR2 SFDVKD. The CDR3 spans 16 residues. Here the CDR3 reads CATSDTSGRGTGELFF. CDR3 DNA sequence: TGTGCCACCAGTGACACTAGCGGGAGAGGTACCGGGGAGCTGTTTTTT.

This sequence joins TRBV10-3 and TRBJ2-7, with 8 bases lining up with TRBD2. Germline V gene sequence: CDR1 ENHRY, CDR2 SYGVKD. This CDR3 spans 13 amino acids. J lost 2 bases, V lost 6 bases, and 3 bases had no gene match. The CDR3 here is CAIRAGAPYEQYF. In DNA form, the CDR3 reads TGTGCCATCAGAGCGGGGGCCCCCTACGAGCAGTACTTC.

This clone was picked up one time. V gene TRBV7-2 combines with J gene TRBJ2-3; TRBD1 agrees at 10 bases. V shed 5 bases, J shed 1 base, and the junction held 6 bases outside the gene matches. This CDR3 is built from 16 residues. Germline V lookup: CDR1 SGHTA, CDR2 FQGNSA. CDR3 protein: CASSADRGRGTDTQYF. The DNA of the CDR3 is TGTGCCAGCAGCGCTGACAGGGGGCGAGGCACAGATACGCAGTATTTT.

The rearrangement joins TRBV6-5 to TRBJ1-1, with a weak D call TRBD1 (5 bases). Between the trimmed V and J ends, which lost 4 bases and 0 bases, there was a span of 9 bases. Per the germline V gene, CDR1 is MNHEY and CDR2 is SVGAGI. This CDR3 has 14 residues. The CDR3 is CASSFRGMNTEAFF. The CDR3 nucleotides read TGTGCCAGCAGTTTCCGGGGCATGAACACTGAAGCTTTCTTT.

CDR3: CASSSPTAGATNEKLFF. The CDR3 DNA reads TGTGCCAGCAGCTCCCCCACGGCAGGGGCAACTAATGAAAAACTGTTTTTT. The rearrangement uses TRBV7-9 and TRBJ1-4; possibly TRBD1 for D (6 bases). The germline V gene encodes CDR1 SEHNR and CDR2 FQNEAQ (reference sequence). V was clipped by 4 bases and J by 0 bases, with 15 bases between them. The CDR3 covers 17 residues.

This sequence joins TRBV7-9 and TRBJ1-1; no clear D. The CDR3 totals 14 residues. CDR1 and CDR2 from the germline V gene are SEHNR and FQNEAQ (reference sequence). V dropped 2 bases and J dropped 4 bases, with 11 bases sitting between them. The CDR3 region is CASSLNEGATEAFF. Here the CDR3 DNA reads TGTGCCAGCAGCTTAAATGAGGGAGCCACTGAAGCTTTCTTT.

CDR3 in DNA: TGTGCCAGCAGCTTAGGCGCGGACACCGGGGAGCTGTTTTTT. Protein sequence: CASSLGADTGELFF. V gene TRBV7-9 combines with J gene TRBJ2-2; D remains unclear. V lost 1 base to trimming and J lost 3 bases, with 6 bases between them. The CDR3 contains 14 residues. Germline CDR1 SEHNR, CDR2 FQNEAQ (reference sequence).

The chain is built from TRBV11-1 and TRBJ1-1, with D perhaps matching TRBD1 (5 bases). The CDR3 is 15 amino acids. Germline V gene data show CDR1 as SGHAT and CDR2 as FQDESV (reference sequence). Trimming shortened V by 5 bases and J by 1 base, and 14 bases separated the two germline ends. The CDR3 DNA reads TGTGCCAGCAGCGTCTCCGGGACGTGGAACACTGAAGCTTTCTTT. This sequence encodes CASSVSGTWNTEAFF.

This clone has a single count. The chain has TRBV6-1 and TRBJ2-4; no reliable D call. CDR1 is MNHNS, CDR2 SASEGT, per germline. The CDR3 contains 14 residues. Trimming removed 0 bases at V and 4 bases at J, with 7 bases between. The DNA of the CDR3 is TGTGCCAGCAGTGAAGCTACGGGTAAAAACATTCAGTACTTC. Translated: CASSEATGKNIQYF.

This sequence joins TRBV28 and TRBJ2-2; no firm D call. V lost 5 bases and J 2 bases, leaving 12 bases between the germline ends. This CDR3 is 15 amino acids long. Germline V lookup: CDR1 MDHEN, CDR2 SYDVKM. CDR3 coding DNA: TGTGCCAGCAGTAGGTCAGGCAAAAACACCGGGGAGCTGTTTTTT. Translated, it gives CASSRSGKNTGELFF.

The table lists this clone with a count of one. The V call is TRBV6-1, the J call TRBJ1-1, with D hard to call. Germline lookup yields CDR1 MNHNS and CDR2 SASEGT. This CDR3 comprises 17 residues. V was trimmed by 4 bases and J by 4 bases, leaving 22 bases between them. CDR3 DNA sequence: TGTGCCAGCAGTGTCCCCCCCGGGTCGAGGTCACTCACTGAAGCTTTCTTT. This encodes CASSVPPGSRSLTEAFF.

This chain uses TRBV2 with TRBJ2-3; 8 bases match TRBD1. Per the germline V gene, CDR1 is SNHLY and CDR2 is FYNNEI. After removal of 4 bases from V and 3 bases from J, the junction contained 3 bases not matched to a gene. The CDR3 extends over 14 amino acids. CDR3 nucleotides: TGTGCCAGCAGTGGGCAGGGGGCTACAGATACGCAGTATTTT. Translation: CASSGQGATDTQYF.

The CDR3 sequence is CASSFGGAGHGGYTF. CDR3 DNA: TGTGCCAGCAGCTTCGGGGGCGCCGGGCATGGTGGCTACACCTTC. J is TRBJ1-2 and V is TRBV11-2, with TRBD1 as a possible D gene (6 bases). Germline CDR1 reads SGHAT; CDR2 reads FQNNGV. The CDR3 runs 15 residues. V lost 3 bases and J 7 bases, leaving 18 bases between the germline ends.

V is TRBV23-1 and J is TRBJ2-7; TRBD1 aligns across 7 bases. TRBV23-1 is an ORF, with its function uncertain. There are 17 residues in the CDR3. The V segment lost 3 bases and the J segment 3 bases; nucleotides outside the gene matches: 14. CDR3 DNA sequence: TGCGCCAGCAGTCACCCCCGGACAGGAGTCTATCGCTACGAGCAGTACTTC. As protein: CASSHPRTGVYRYEQYF.

In DNA form, the CDR3 reads TGTGCCAGCAGTTACCAAGTCAGACTGAACACTGAAGCTTTCTTT. It specifies CASSYQVRLNTEAFF. This sequence joins TRBV6-5 and TRBJ1-1, with D hard to call. V was clipped by 2 bases and J by 0 bases, with 10 bases between them. The CDR3 totals 15 residues. CDR1 and CDR2 from the germline V gene are MNHEY and SVGAGI.